Listed here are 9 T cell receptor beta chains from one sample, sequenced in a study of blood T cell repertoires in COVID-19. Produced via immunoSEQ multiplex PCR; TCRdb's table is partial and in-frame only. The data show 150,000 to 200,000 clones, roughly 85% seen once. Input material: peripheral blood. The receptors derive from a woman in her sixties or seventies with acute or convalescent COVID-19.

The gene calls are TRBV3-1 (or the pseudogene TRBV3-2) and TRBJ1-1; the match to TRBD1 covers 7 bases. The CDR3 length is 15 residues. Per germline, CDR1 LGHDT and CDR2 YNNKEL (reference sequence). Trimming cost V 1 base and J 5 bases; bases outside gene matches: 7. CDR3 coding DNA: TGTGCCAGCAGCCAAGTGGTAAAGGGGGCGACTGAAGCTTTCTTT. Protein: CASSQVVKGATEAFF.

This clone was seen a few times. This chain connects TRBV4-1 to TRBJ2-7; 11 bases line up with TRBD1. There are 14 residues in the CDR3. Germline CDR1 MGHRA, CDR2 YSYEKL. The V gene end was trimmed by 4 bases and the J gene end by 3 bases; junction bases not matched to a gene: 2. CDR3 in amino acids: CASSRGQGGYEQYF. In DNA form, the CDR3 reads TGCGCCAGCAGCCGGGGACAGGGGGGCTACGAGCAGTACTTC.

V usage is TRBV3-1 (or the pseudogene TRBV3-2) and J usage is TRBJ2-1; 9 bases align to TRBD2. The CDR3 is 15 residues long. CDR1 is LGHDT, CDR2 YNNKEL, per germline (reference sequence). The ends lost 3 bases at V and 5 bases at J; junction bases unmatched: 5. In nucleotides, the CDR3 is TGTGCCAGCAGCCATAGTCTAGCGGGGAACAATGAGCAGTTCTTC. Protein: CASSHSLAGNNEQFF.

The chain employs TRBV5-1 and TRBJ2-5, with D perhaps matching TRBD1 (5 bases). CDR3 size: 14 residues. V was trimmed by 1 base and J by 1 base, leaving 8 bases between them. Germline-derived CDR1 and CDR2 are SGHRS and YFSETQ. The CDR3, as DNA: TGCGCCAGCAGCTTGCAGGGCACCCAAGAGACCCAGTACTTC. Protein: CASSLQGTQETQYF.

This chain joins TRBV5-1 and TRBJ1-1, with 9 nucleotides matching TRBD1. This CDR3 is 14 amino acids long. After removal of 4 bases from V and 4 bases from J, the junction contained 5 bases not matched to a gene. Germline-derived CDR1 and CDR2 are SGHRS and YFSETQ. CDR3 loop: CASSGTGGRTEAFF. CDR3 DNA: TGCGCCAGCAGCGGTACAGGGGGCCGCACTGAAGCTTTCTTT.

Concerning this clone: This sample includes further DNA sequences coding for the same CDR3. The CDR3: CASSISVNQPQHF. Written as DNA, the CDR3 is TGTGCCAGTAGTATATCCGTTAATCAGCCCCAGCATTTT. The chain recombines TRBV19 with TRBJ1-5, with D uncertain. Germline loops: CDR1 LNHDA, CDR2 SQIVND (reference sequence). The CDR3 has 13 residues. Deletions cut 2 bases from V and 4 bases from J, with 6 bases between.

This clone showed up just a few times. V usage is TRBV2 and J usage is TRBJ1-5; no clear D gene. Per germline, CDR1 SNHLY and CDR2 FYNNEI. This CDR3 has 14 residues. The V and J ends lost 5 bases and 0 bases respectively, with 8 bases between them. The CDR3 sequence: CASSYGISNQPQHF. The CDR3 bases are TGTGCCAGCAGTTACGGGATTAGCAATCAGCCCCAGCATTTT.

The chain recombines TRBV2 with TRBJ2-1; no definite D call. Per the germline V gene, CDR1 is SNHLY and CDR2 is FYNNEI. Trimming took 3 bases from V and 0 from J, leaving 12 bases between them. The CDR3 is 16 amino acids. The CDR3 bases are TGTGCCAGCAGTGAGTCCCGGCGGAACTCCTACAATGAGCAGTTCTTC. This translates into CASSESRRNSYNEQFF. Full variable domain (outside the CDR3, taken from reference TRBV2 and TRBJ2-1): EPEVTQTPSHQVTQMGQEVILRCVPISNHLYFYWYRQILGQKVEFLVSFYNNEISEKSEIFDDQFSVERPDGSNFTLKIRSTKLEDSAMYFCASSESRRNSYNEQFFGPGTRLTVL.

This rearrangement joins TRBV10-1 to TRBJ1-2; 7 nucleotides match TRBD1. V lost 2 bases, J lost 6 bases, and 6 bases stayed unmatched. CDR1 and CDR2 from the germline V gene are WNHNN and SYGVQD (reference sequence). The CDR3 contains 14 residues. The CDR3 nucleotides read TGCGCCAGCAGTGAGACCCGGACAGGTGATGGCTACACCTTC. It encodes CASSETRTGDGYTF.